The next 30 T cell receptor beta chains were all read from a single sample in a study of OX40 agonist ivuxolimab in advanced cancers. Receptor libraries were prepared by the immunoSEQ multiplex PCR assay. In TCRdb, the immuneACCESS table is reduced to in-frame sequences with V and J assigned. These tables do not hold every clone; where another copy was compared, an unresolved V gene accounts for under half, and the others remain unexplained. Present in this sample are more than 55,000 clones, over 70% of which were seen just once. The biggest ten clones account for 5% of the sample. Sequences were derived from CD4+ or CD8+ T cells sorted from blood, sampled in a trial of the OX40 agonist ivuxolimab. The source of these receptors is an adult with an advanced solid tumor such as melanoma, head and neck, liver or kidney cancer.

The chain has TRBV5-6 and TRBJ1-6, with no clear D. Germline lookup yields CDR1 SGHDT and CDR2 YYEEEE. V dropped 4 bases and J dropped 4 bases, with 9 bases sitting between them. CDR3 length equals 14 residues. The CDR3 nucleotides are TGTGCCAGCAGCCCGGGCCGGTATAATTCACCCCTCCACTTT. Its protein product is CASSPGRYNSPLHF.

The CDR3, as DNA: TGTGCCAGCTCCCCCCTAGCGGGGGGGCCAAATGAGCAGTTCTTC. This sequence encodes CASSPLAGGPNEQFF. This chain uses TRBV18 with TRBJ2-1, with 12 bases aligning to TRBD2. There are 15 residues in the CDR3. After removal of 6 bases from V and 7 bases from J, the junction contained 7 bases not matched to a gene. Germline V gene sequence: CDR1 KGHSH, CDR2 LQKENI.

This clone was observed a few times. The chain carries TRBV9 and TRBJ1-3, with D perhaps matching TRBD1 (6 bases). Germline V CDR1 and CDR2: SGDLS, YYNGEE. Between the trimmed V and J ends, which lost 4 bases and 3 bases, there was a span of 17 bases. There are 16 residues in the CDR3. The CDR3 nucleotides are TGTGCCAGCAGCCCGATAGACAGGCTCGGTGGAAACACCATATATTTT. This sequence encodes CASSPIDRLGGNTIYF.

This clone was detected only a few times. The chain has TRBV2 and TRBJ2-1, with 8 bases aligning to TRBD2. V lost 6 bases, J lost 3 bases, and 7 bases stayed unmatched. This CDR3 is built from 15 residues. Germline CDR1 reads SNHLY; CDR2 reads FYNNEI. CDR3 nucleotides: TGTGCCAGCAGGCTCGGGGGGGGACTCTACAATGAGCAGTTCTTC. This codes for CASRLGGGLYNEQFF.

V gene TRBV5-1 combines with J gene TRBJ2-7; 8 bases map to TRBD2. The CDR3 loop spans 14 amino acids. The germline V gene encodes CDR1 SGHRS and CDR2 YFSETQ. V gave up 5 bases and J gave up 4 bases; unmatched junction bases: 8. CDR3 loop: CASRRELAVYEQYF. CDR3 DNA sequence: TGCGCCAGCAGGAGGGAACTAGCGGTATACGAGCAGTACTTC.

This clone has just one count. CDR3 DNA sequence: TGTGCCAGCAGGATGACAGGGCATAGCGAGCAGTACTTC. Protein: CASRMTGHSEQYF. This chain uses TRBV2 with TRBJ2-7; 7 bases map to TRBD1. Trimming at V came to 6 bases and at J to 6 bases, leaving 8 bases not matched to a gene. CDR1 and CDR2 from the germline V gene are SNHLY and FYNNEI. CDR3 length: 13 amino acids.

The chain has TRBV11-2 and TRBJ2-2, with D possibly being TRBD1 (7 bases). The V gene lost 5 bases and the J gene lost 4 bases, with 23 bases spanning the gap. Per the germline V gene, CDR1 is SGHAT and CDR2 is FQNNGV. The CDR3 extends over 18 amino acids. The CDR3 DNA reads TGTGCCAGCAGCCCGGGGGCTCCGGGACAGCGAAGCACCGGGGAGCTGTTTTTT. Translating gives CASSPGAPGQRSTGELFF. The full variable domain, in which reference TRBV11-2 and TRBJ2-2 provide the parts outside the CDR3, is EAGVAQSPRYKIIEKRQSVAFWCNPISGHATLYWYQQILGQGPKLLIQFQNNGVVDDSQLPKDRFSAERLKGVDSTLKIQPAKLEDSAVYLCASSPGAPGQRSTGELFFGEGSRLTVL.

CDR3 sequence: CASSFKTGGGNQPQHF. In nucleotides, the CDR3 is TGTGCCAGCAGCTTCAAGACAGGGGGCGGCAATCAGCCCCAGCATTTT. The chain couples TRBV7-2 to TRBJ1-5; 10 bases agree with TRBD1. The CDR3 extends over 16 amino acids. V was clipped by 3 bases and J by 2 bases; unmatched bases: 4. CDR1 is SGHTA, CDR2 FQGNSA, per germline.

The chain recombines TRBV7-2 with TRBJ2-5; 10 nucleotides match TRBD1. V dropped 3 bases and J dropped 6; count of bases not matched to a gene: 7. The CDR3 consists of 15 residues. Germline V lookup: CDR1 SGHTA, CDR2 FQGNSA. CDR3: CASSLGQGNTKTQYF. The CDR3 nucleotides are TGTGCCAGCAGCTTGGGACAGGGGAACACGAAGACCCAGTACTTC.

The chain couples TRBV10-1 to TRBJ2-1, with TRBD2 matching over 7 bases. The CDR3 is made up of 18 amino acids. With V trimmed by 11 bases and J by 0 bases, 19 bases remained unmatched. Germline V lookup: CDR1 WNHNN, CDR2 SYGVQD (reference sequence). The CDR3 nucleotides read TGCGCCGGCGGGAGACGGGACCCTCCCCCAGGCTCCTACAATGAGCAGTTCTTC. Translating it yields CAGGRRDPPPGSYNEQFF.

This clone was counted a few times. The chain recombines TRBV18 with TRBJ2-7; 7 nucleotides align to TRBD2. The CDR3 length is 15 residues. Germline V gene sequence: CDR1 KGHSH, CDR2 LQKENI. With 2 bases clipped from V and 2 bases from J, the junction kept 6 bases outside the gene matches. CDR3: CASSPGSGITYEQYF. The CDR3 coding sequence is TGTGCCAGCTCACCAGGCAGCGGGATCACCTACGAGCAGTACTTC.

The chain uses TRBV29-1 and TRBJ2-7; the match to TRBD1 covers 9 bases. Germline V gene data show CDR1 as SQVTM and CDR2 as ANQGSEA. The CDR3 extends over 13 amino acids. V lost 2 bases and J lost 6; bases outside the gene matches: 5. CDR3 sequence: CSVEWGQGGEQYF. The CDR3 coding sequence is TGCAGCGTTGAATGGGGACAGGGAGGCGAGCAGTACTTC.

The V and J genes are TRBV6-5 and TRBJ2-1, with 9 bases identical to TRBD2. The J segment lost 5 bases and the V segment lost 0 bases, leaving 5 bases of the junction unmatched. Germline lookup yields CDR1 MNHEY and CDR2 SVGAGI. The CDR3 runs 16 residues. The CDR3 sequence: CASSYSGLALNNEQFF. CDR3 DNA sequence: TGTGCCAGCAGTTACTCAGGACTAGCGCTAAACAATGAGCAGTTCTTC.

The chain has TRBV29-1 and TRBJ2-3; no definite D call. Trimming left V 5 bases short and J 4 bases short, with 25 bases between. Germline CDR1 SQVTM, CDR2 ANQGSEA. The CDR3 extends over 17 amino acids. The CDR3 spells CSVHRIGSRLGSDTQYF. CDR3 coding DNA: TGCAGCGTTCACCGAATTGGGTCAAGACTGGGTTCAGATACGCAGTATTTT.

J is TRBJ1-1 and V is TRBV7-2, with 7 bases aligning to TRBD1. This CDR3 comprises 13 residues. CDR1 and CDR2 (germline): SGHTA, FQGNSA. V lost 9 bases, J lost 1 base, and 5 bases stayed unmatched. The CDR3 nucleotides are TGTGCCAGAAGGGACAGCCCGAACACTGAAGCTTTCTTT. Amino acids: CARRDSPNTEAFF.

The chain recombines TRBV6-6 with TRBJ1-1, with D possibly matching TRBD1 (6 bases). CDR1 MNHNY and CDR2 SVGAGI come from the germline V gene (reference sequence). Trimming removed 5 bases at V and 10 bases at J, with 14 bases between. The length of the CDR3 is 12 residues. CDR3 nucleotide sequence: TGTGCCAGCAGTGTGGAGAGCAGGGGAGCTTTCTTT. Its protein product is CASSVESRGAFF.

The chain recombines TRBV5-1 with TRBJ2-7, with 7 nucleotides matching TRBD1. This CDR3 has 12 residues. CDR1 is SGHRS, CDR2 YFSETQ, per germline. The ends lost 3 bases at V and 5 bases at J; junction bases unmatched: 2. DNA of the CDR3: TGCGCCAGCAGCTCAACAGGGGACGAGCAGTACTTC. It codes for CASSSTGDEQYF. Based on the CDR3 plus reference TRBV5-1 and TRBJ2-7, the full variable domain is KAGVTQTPRYLIKTRGQQVTLSCSPISGHRSVSWYQQTPGQGLQFLFEYFSETQRNKGNFPGRFSGRQFSNSRSEMNVSTLELGDSALYLCASSSTGDEQYFGPGTRLTVT.

This clone occurred once. This chain connects TRBV2 to TRBJ1-1, with a weak D call TRBD1 (5 bases). Looked up from germline, CDR1 is SNHLY and CDR2 is FYNNEI. The V and J ends lost 5 bases and 5 bases respectively, with 12 bases between them. This CDR3 is built from 13 residues. The CDR3 loop is CASSTGERTEAFF. The CDR3, as DNA: TGTGCCAGCAGTACGGGGGAACGGACTGAAGCTTTCTTT.

CDR3 amino acids: CASSPADRGLWNEQFF. As DNA, the CDR3 is TGTGCCAGCTCACCAGCGGACAGGGGTTTGTGGAATGAGCAGTTCTTC. The chain links TRBV18 to TRBJ2-1; 9 nucleotides line up with TRBD1. After removal of 2 bases from V and 7 bases from J, the junction contained 9 bases not matched to a gene. Germline-derived CDR1 and CDR2 are KGHSH and LQKENI. The CDR3 has 16 amino acids.

This chain uses TRBV4-1 with TRBJ2-2; D unclear. V was pared by 1 base and J by 6 bases, with 12 bases between. This CDR3 contains 15 residues. Germline V lookup: CDR1 MGHRA, CDR2 YSYEKL. CDR3 sequence: CASSQVSGLPGELFF. CDR3 DNA: TGCGCCAGCAGCCAAGTATCGGGTTTACCCGGGGAGCTGTTTTTT.

V gene TRBV15 combines with J gene TRBJ1-4, with D unresolved. Germline V gene lookup returns CDR1 LNHNV and CDR2 YYDKDF (reference sequence). The length of the CDR3 is 14 residues. V was cut by 5 bases and J by 0 bases, with 7 bases left in between. The CDR3 DNA reads TGTGCCACCAGCCGAAGATCAACTAATGAAAAACTGTTTTTT. Translated: CATSRRSTNEKLFF. Filled out from reference TRBV15 and TRBJ1-4, the complete variable domain reads DAMVIQNPRYQVTQFGKPVTLSCSQTLNHNVMYWYQQKSSQAPKLLFHYYDKDFNNEADTPDNFQSRRPNTSFCFLDIRSPGLGDTAMYLCATSRRSTNEKLFFGSGTQLSVL.

This clone occurred a few times. The genes are TRBV27 and TRBJ1-2; D perhaps matches TRBD1 (6 bases). CDR3 length: 13 amino acids. Germline lookup yields CDR1 MNHEY and CDR2 SMNVEV (reference sequence). V dropped 4 bases and J dropped 4 bases, with 10 bases sitting between them. Here the CDR3 DNA reads TGTGCCAGCAGTTCTACAGGGAGCTATGGCTACACCTTC. This gives the protein CASSSTGSYGYTF.

In DNA form, the CDR3 reads TGTGCCAGCAGCTTCCGAGGACTAGGGATTCGTACGCAGTATTTT. This gives the protein CASSFRGLGIRTQYF. This chain connects TRBV11-2 to TRBJ2-3, with 7 nucleotides matching TRBD2. Germline V gene sequence: CDR1 SGHAT, CDR2 FQNNGV. The V and J ends lost 3 bases and 8 bases, in that order; junction bases with no gene match: 11. This CDR3 region has 15 residues. Using reference TRBV11-2 and TRBJ2-3 for the parts outside the CDR3, the full variable domain is EAGVAQSPRYKIIEKRQSVAFWCNPISGHATLYWYQQILGQGPKLLIQFQNNGVVDDSQLPKDRFSAERLKGVDSTLKIQPAKLEDSAVYLCASSFRGLGIRTQYFGPGTRLTVL.

The chain couples TRBV6-5 to TRBJ1-4, with 10 bases identical to TRBD1. Germline lookup yields CDR1 MNHEY and CDR2 SVGAGI. V trimming: 2 bases; J trimming: 7 bases; junction bases outside the gene matches: 4. The CDR3 runs 15 residues. This CDR3 is CASSYDGTGAEKLFF. The CDR3, as DNA: TGTGCCAGCAGTTACGACGGGACAGGGGCTGAAAAACTGTTTTTT.

The rearrangement uses TRBV23-1 and TRBJ2-7; weak D call: TRBD2 (6 bases). TRBV23-1 is given ORF status, its function remaining uncertain. Trimming took 3 bases from V and 2 from J, leaving 14 bases between them. This CDR3 is built from 15 residues. CDR3 loop: CASSHPGGEAYEQYF. DNA for the CDR3: TGCGCCAGCAGTCACCCCGGAGGGGAGGCCTACGAGCAGTACTTC.

The rearrangement links TRBV6-1 to TRBJ1-1; tentative D call: TRBD1 (5 bases). Trimming stripped 7 bases from V and 4 bases from J, with 16 bases between. CDR1 and CDR2 (germline): MNHNS, SASEGT. This CDR3 spans 14 amino acids. The CDR3 bases are TGTGCCAGCATGGGACTCATGGGGCCCACTGAAGCTTTCTTT. Translation gives CASMGLMGPTEAFF.

V usage is TRBV4-2 and J usage is TRBJ2-1; possibly TRBD1 for D (6 bases). The ends were cut back, 3 bases at V and 0 bases at J, with 15 bases in the middle. CDR1 is LGHNA, CDR2 YNFKEQ, per germline. The CDR3 is 17 residues long. The CDR3 region has the DNA TGTGCCAGCAGCCATGGTCAGGGGAGTAGCTCCTACAATGAGCAGTTCTTC. It encodes CASSHGQGSSSYNEQFF.

This sequence joins TRBV11-3 and TRBJ2-3, with a tentative D call TRBD2 (6 bases). V lost 3 bases and J 3 bases, leaving 10 bases between the germline ends. This CDR3 spans 14 amino acids. CDR1 and CDR2 from the germline V gene are SGHNT and YENEEA. The CDR3 nucleotides are TGTGCCAGCAGCTTGGGGCTAGCGACAGATACGCAGTATTTT. It encodes CASSLGLATDTQYF. Full variable domain (missing parts from reference TRBV11-3 and TRBJ2-3): EAGVVQSPRYKIIEKKQPVAFWCNPISGHNTLYWYLQNLGQGPELLIRYENEEAVDDSQLPKDRFSAERLKGVDSTLKIQPAELGDSAVYLCASSLGLATDTQYFGPGTRLTVL.

The chain combines TRBV7-6 with TRBJ1-4; TRBD1 is a possible D gene (6 bases). The germline V gene encodes CDR1 SGHVS and CDR2 FNYEAQ. Trimming pared 0 bases from V and 7 bases from J, leaving 12 bases between. The CDR3 loop spans 15 amino acids. CDR3 sequence reads: CASSLAMGAGEKLFF. The CDR3 DNA reads as TGTGCCAGCAGCTTAGCGATGGGGGCTGGTGAAAAACTGTTTTTT.

The chain joins TRBV18 to TRBJ1-2; D is undetermined. CDR3 size: 16 residues. Trimming cost V 3 bases and J 0 bases, with 14 bases left between them. Germline CDR1 KGHSH, CDR2 LQKENI. As DNA, the CDR3 is TGTGCCAGCTCACCCGACCAAGGGCAGTCTAACTATGGCTACACCTTC. Translation: CASSPDQGQSNYGYTF.